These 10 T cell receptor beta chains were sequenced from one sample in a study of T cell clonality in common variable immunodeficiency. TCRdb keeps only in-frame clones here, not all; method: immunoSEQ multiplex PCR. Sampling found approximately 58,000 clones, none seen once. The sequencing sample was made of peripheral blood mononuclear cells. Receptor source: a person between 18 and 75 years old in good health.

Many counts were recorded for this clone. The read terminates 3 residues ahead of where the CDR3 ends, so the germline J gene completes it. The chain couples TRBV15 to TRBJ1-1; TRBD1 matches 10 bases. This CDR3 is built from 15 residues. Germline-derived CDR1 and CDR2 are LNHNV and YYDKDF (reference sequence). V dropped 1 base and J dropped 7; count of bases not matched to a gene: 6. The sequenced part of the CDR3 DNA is TGTGCCACCAGCAGAGGGGGGACAGGGGCTAGTGAA. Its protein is CATSRGGTGASE. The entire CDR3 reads CATSRGGTGASEAFF.

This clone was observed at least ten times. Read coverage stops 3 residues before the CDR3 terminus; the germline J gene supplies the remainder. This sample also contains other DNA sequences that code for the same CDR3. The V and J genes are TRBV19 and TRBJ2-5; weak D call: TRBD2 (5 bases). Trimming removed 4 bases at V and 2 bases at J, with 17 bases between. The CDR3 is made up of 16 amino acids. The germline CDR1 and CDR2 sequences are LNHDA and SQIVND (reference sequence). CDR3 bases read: TGTGCCAGTAGTACCGGAGTAGCGAATAGGCAAGAGACC. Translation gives CASSTGVANRQET. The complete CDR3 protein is CASSTGVANRQETQYF. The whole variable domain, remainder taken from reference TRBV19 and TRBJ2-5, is DGGITQSPKYLFRKEGQNVTLSCEQNLNHDAMYWYRQDPGQGLRLIYYSQIVNDFQKGDIAEGYSVSREKKESFPLTVTSAQKNPTAFYLCASSTGVANRQETQYFGPGTRLLVL.

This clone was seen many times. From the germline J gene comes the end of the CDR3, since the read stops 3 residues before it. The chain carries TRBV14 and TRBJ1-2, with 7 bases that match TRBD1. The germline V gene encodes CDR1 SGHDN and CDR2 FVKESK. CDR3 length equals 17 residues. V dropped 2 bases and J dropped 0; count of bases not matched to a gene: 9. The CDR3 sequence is CASSQTGRQGSNYGYTF. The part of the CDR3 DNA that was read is TGTGCCAGCAGCCAAACCGGTCGACAGGGATCTAACTATGGC.

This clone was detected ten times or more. The sequenced CDR3 bases are TGTGCCAGCAGCTTGAGGAGCGTAGGCGGGGAG. Amino acid sequence: CASSLRSVGGE. The full CDR3 protein is CASSLRSVGGELFF. The chain recombines TRBV7-9 with TRBJ2-2; no firm D call. The read ends 3 residues shy of where the CDR3 ends; the end is completed using the germline J gene. V lost 3 bases and J 7 bases, leaving 12 bases between the germline ends. There are 14 residues in the CDR3. Germline V gene data show CDR1 as SEHNR and CDR2 as FQNEAQ (reference sequence). The full variable domain, in which reference TRBV7-9 and TRBJ2-2 provide the parts outside the CDR3, is DTGVSQNPRHKITKRGQNVTFRCDPISEHNRLYWYRQTLGQGPEFLTYFQNEAQLEKSRLLSDRFSAERPKGSFSTLEIQRTEQGDSAMYLCASSLRSVGGELFFGEGSRLTVL.

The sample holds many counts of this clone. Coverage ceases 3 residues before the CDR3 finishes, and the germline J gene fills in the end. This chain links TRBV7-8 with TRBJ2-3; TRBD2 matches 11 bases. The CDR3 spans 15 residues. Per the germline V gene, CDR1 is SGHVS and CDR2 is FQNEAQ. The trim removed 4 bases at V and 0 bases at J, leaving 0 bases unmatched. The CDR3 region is CASSWTSGSTDTQYF. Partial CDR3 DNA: TGTGCCAGCAGCTGGACTAGCGGGAGCACAGATACG.

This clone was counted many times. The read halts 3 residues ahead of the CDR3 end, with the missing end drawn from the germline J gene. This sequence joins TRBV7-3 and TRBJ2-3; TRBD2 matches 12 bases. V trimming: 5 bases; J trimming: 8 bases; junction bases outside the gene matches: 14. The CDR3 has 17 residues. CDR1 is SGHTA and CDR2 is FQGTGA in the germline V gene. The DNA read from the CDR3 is TGTGCCAGCAGCCCAGGACTAGCGGGGTCCGACCTGGGTACG. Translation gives CASSPGLAGSDLGT. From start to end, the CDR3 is CASSPGLAGSDLGTQYF. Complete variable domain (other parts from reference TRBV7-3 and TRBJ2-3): GAGVSQTPSNKVTEKGKYVELRCDPISGHTALYWYRQSLGQGPEFLIYFQGTGAADDSGLPNDRFFAVRPEGSVSTLKIQRTERGDSAVYLCASSPGLAGSDLGTQYFGPGTRLTVL.

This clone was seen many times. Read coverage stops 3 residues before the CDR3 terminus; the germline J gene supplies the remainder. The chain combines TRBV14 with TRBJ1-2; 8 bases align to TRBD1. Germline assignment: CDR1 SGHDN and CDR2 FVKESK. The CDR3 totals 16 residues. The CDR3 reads CASSPGEDRALFGYTF. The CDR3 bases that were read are TGTGCCAGCAGCCCGGGGGAGGACAGGGCCCTCTTCGGC.

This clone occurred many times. This CDR3 is CASNPSGEGHNEQFF. CDR3 bases read: TGTGCCAGCAACCCTTCGGGGGAAGGCCACAATGAG. V and J are TRBV12-3 or TRBV12-4 and TRBJ2-1, with a tentative D call TRBD2 (6 bases). Read coverage stops 3 residues before the CDR3 terminus; the germline J gene supplies the remainder. Trimming took off 7 bases at V and 5 bases at J, with 18 bases between the two ends. The CDR3 has 15 amino acids.

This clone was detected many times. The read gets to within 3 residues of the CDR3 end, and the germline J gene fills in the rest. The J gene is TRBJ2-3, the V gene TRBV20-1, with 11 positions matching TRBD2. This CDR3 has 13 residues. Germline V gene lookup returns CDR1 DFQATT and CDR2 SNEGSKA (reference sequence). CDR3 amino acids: CSAPGLAAVTQYF. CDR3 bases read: TGCAGTGCCCCGGGACTAGCGGCAGTCACG.

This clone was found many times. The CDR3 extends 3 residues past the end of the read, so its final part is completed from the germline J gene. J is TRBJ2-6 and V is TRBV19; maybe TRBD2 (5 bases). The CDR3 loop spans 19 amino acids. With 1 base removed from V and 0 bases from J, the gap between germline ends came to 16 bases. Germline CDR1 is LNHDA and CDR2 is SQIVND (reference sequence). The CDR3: CASSIAGGGIGSGANVLTF. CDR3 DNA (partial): TGTGCCAGTAGTATAGCAGGAGGTGGAATCGGCTCTGGGGCCAACGTC.